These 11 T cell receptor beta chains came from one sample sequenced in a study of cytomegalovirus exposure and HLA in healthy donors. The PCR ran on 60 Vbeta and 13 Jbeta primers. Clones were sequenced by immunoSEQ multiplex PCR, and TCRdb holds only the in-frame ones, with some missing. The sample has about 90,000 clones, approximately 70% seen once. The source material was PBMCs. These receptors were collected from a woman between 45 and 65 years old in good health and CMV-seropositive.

CDR3 sequence: CASSDRGVSDNEQFF. The CDR3 DNA follows: TGCGCCAGCAGCGACAGGGGGGTGTCGGACAATGAGCAGTTCTTC. The genes are TRBV4-1 and TRBJ2-1, with 9 bases that match TRBD1. With 5 bases clipped from V and 5 bases from J, the junction kept 7 bases outside the gene matches. This CDR3 contains 15 residues. Germline-derived CDR1 and CDR2 are MGHRA and YSYEKL.

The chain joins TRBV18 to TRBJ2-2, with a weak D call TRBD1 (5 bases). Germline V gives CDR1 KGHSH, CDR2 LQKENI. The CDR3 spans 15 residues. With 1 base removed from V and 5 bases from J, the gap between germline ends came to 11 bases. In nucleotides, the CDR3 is TGTGCCAGCTCACCACGGCAGGGTGGAACCGGGGAGCTGTTTTTT. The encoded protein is CASSPRQGGTGELFF. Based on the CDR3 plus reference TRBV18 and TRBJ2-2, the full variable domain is NAGVMQNPRHLVRRRGQEARLRCSPMKGHSHVYWYRQLPEEGLKFMVYLQKENIIDESGMPKERFSAEFPKEGPSILRIQQVVRGDSAAYFCASSPRQGGTGELFFGEGSRLTVL.

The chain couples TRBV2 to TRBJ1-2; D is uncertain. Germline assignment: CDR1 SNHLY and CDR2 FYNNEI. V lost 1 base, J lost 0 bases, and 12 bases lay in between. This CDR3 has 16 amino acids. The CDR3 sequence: CASSEGWARANYGYTF. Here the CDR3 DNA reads TGTGCCAGCAGTGAAGGGTGGGCCCGAGCTAACTATGGCTACACCTTC.

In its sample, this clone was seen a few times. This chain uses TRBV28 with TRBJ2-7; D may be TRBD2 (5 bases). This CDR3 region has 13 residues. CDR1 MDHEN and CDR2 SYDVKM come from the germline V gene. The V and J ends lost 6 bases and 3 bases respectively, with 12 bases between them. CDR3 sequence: CASRPPGNYEQYF. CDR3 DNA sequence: TGTGCCAGCAGGCCCCCGGGGAACTACGAGCAGTACTTC.

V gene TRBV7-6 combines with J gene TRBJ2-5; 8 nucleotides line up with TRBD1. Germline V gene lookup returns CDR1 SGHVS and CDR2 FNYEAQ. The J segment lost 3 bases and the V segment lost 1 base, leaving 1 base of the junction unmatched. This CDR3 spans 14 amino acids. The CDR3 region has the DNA TGTGCCAGCAGCTTAGAACAGGGGGAAGAGACCCAGTACTTC. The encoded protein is CASSLEQGEETQYF.

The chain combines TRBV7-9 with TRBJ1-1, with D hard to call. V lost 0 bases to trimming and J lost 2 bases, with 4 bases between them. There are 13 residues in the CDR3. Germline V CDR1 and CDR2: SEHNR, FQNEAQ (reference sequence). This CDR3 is CASSLATNTEAFF. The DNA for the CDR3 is TGTGCCAGCAGCTTAGCAACTAACACTGAAGCTTTCTTT. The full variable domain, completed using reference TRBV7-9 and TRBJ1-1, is DTGVSQNPRHKITKRGQNVTFRCDPISEHNRLYWYRQTLGQGPEFLTYFQNEAQLEKSRLLSDRFSAERPKGSFSTLEIQRTEQGDSAMYLCASSLATNTEAFFGQGTRLTVV.

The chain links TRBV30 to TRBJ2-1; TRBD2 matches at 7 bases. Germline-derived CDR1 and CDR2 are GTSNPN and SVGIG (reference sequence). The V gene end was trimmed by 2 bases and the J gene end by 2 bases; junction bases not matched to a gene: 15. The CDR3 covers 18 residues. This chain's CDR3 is CAWSWLLGREDAYNEQFF. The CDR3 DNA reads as TGTGCCTGGAGTTGGTTGTTGGGTCGGGAGGACGCCTACAATGAGCAGTTCTTC.

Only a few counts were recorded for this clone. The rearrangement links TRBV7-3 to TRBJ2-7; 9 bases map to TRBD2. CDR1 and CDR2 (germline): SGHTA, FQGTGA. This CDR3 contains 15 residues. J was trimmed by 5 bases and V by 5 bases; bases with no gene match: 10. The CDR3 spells CASSPRGTSFDEQYF. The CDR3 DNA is TGTGCCAGCAGCCCACGGGGGACTAGCTTTGACGAGCAGTACTTC. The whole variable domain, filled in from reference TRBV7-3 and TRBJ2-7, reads GAGVSQTPSNKVTEKGKYVELRCDPISGHTALYWYRQSLGQGPEFLIYFQGTGAADDSGLPNDRFFAVRPEGSVSTLKIQRTERGDSAVYLCASSPRGTSFDEQYFGPGTRLTVT.

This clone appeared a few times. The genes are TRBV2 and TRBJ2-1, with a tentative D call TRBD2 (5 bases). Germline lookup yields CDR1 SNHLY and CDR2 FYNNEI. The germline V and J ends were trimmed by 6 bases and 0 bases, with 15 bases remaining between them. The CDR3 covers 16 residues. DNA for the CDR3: TGTGCCAGCAGCAGACGGGCGGGCGACTCCTACAATGAGCAGTTCTTC. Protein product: CASSRRAGDSYNEQFF.

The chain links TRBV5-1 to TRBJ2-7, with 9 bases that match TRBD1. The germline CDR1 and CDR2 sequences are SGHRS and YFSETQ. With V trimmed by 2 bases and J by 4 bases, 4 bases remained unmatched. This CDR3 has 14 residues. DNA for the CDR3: TGCGCCAGCAGCTTACAGGGGGCTTTGTACGAGCAGTACTTC. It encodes CASSLQGALYEQYF.

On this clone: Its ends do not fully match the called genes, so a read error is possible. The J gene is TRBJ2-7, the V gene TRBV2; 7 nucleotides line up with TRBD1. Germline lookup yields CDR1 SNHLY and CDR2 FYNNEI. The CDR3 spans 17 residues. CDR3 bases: TGTACCAGCAGTGAAAGTTGGGGGACAGATTTAACCTACGAGCAGTACTTC. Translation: CTSSESWGTDLTYEQYF.